Shown below are 14 T cell receptor beta chains from a single sample sequenced in a study of OX40 agonist ivuxolimab in advanced cancers. Clones were sequenced by immunoSEQ multiplex PCR, and TCRdb holds only the in-frame ones, with some missing. The data contain around 58,000 clones, about 86% of them singletons. The specimen comprised CD4+ or CD8+ T cells sorted from blood, sampled in a trial of the OX40 agonist ivuxolimab. These receptors all stem from an adult with an advanced solid tumor such as melanoma, head and neck, liver or kidney cancer.

This sequence joins TRBV19 and TRBJ1-5, with 8 bases fitting TRBD1. The trim removed 5 bases at V and 1 base at J, leaving 4 bases unmatched. The CDR3 length is 15 residues. CDR1 and CDR2 (germline): LNHDA, SQIVND (reference sequence). DNA of the CDR3: TGTGCCAGTAGTGACCGGGACAGGAGCAATCAGCCCCAGCATTTT. Protein: CASSDRDRSNQPQHF. Combining the CDR3 with reference TRBV19 and TRBJ1-5 gives the whole variable domain DGGITQSPKYLFRKEGQNVTLSCEQNLNHDAMYWYRQDPGQGLRLIYYSQIVNDFQKGDIAEGYSVSREKKESFPLTVTSAQKNPTAFYLCASSDRDRSNQPQHFGDGTRLSIL.

The chain combines TRBV13 with TRBJ1-1, with TRBD1 identical over 10 bases. Germline assignment: CDR1 PRHDT and CDR2 FYEKMQ (reference sequence). With 5 bases clipped from V and 3 bases from J, the junction kept 12 bases outside the gene matches. The CDR3 length is 17 residues. CDR3: CASSLSPGTGDDTEAFF. Here the CDR3 DNA reads TGTGCCAGCAGCCTTTCCCCCGGGACAGGGGACGACACTGAAGCTTTCTTT. Filled out from reference TRBV13 and TRBJ1-1, the complete variable domain reads AAGVIQSPRHLIKEKRETATLKCYPIPRHDTVYWYQQGPGQDPQFLISFYEKMQSDKGSIPDRFSAQQFSDYHSELNMSSLELGDSALYFCASSLSPGTGDDTEAFFGQGTRLTVV.

V usage is TRBV9 and J usage is TRBJ2-2, with a possible D match to TRBD1 (5 bases). V shed 0 bases and J shed 6 bases, with 9 bases lying between them. This CDR3 comprises 14 residues. The germline CDR1 and CDR2 sequences are SGDLS and YYNGEE. This CDR3 reads CASSVEGAAGELFF. In DNA form, the CDR3 reads TGTGCCAGCAGCGTAGAAGGGGCGGCCGGGGAGCTGTTTTTT.

V gene TRBV4-2 combines with J gene TRBJ2-7; maybe TRBD1 (6 bases). V lost 4 bases and J 2 bases, leaving 15 bases between the germline ends. This CDR3 region has 15 residues. Germline loops: CDR1 LGHNA, CDR2 YNFKEQ. CDR3 in amino acids: CASSPGGQSAYEQYF. CDR3 nucleotides: TGTGCCAGCAGCCCTGGGGGACAAAGTGCCTACGAGCAGTACTTC.

The CDR3 loop reads CASSQGAAGYAEQYF. For the CDR3, the DNA is TGTGCCAGCAGCCAAGGGGCAGCTGGGTACGCCGAGCAGTACTTC. This chain links TRBV14 with TRBJ2-7, with D hard to call. Per germline, CDR1 SGHDN and CDR2 FVKESK. The CDR3 is made up of 15 amino acids. V lost 1 base and J 6 bases, leaving 16 bases between the germline ends.

The chain is built from TRBV2 and TRBJ2-5; 7 bases map to TRBD1. The length of the CDR3 is 17 residues. Trimming cost V 0 bases and J 9 bases; bases outside gene matches: 16. Germline CDR1 and CDR2: SNHLY and FYNNEI. The CDR3 DNA follows: TGTGCCAGCAGTGAAGCCCAGGGGGTCAAGTTGGGGTGGTCCCAGTACTTC. The encoded protein is CASSEAQGVKLGWSQYF.

This clone counts as medium-sized. This chain uses TRBV5-1 with TRBJ2-2; the match to TRBD2 covers 10 bases. This CDR3 is 17 amino acids long. The V and J ends lost 3 bases and 0 bases, in that order; junction bases with no gene match: 5. Per germline, CDR1 SGHRS and CDR2 YFSETQ. CDR3 region: CASSYVSGGPNTGELFF. The CDR3 DNA follows: TGCGCCAGCAGCTATGTTAGCGGGGGGCCGAACACCGGGGAGCTGTTTTTT.

The chain recombines TRBV5-6 with TRBJ1-3; no reliable D call. The CDR3 extends over 14 amino acids. Germline-derived CDR1 and CDR2 are SGHDT and YYEEEE. The germline V and J ends were trimmed by 3 bases and 3 bases, with 10 bases remaining between them. CDR3 region: CASSSGSYGNTIYF. As DNA, the CDR3 is TGTGCCAGCAGCTCCGGGAGCTATGGAAACACCATATATTTT. The whole variable domain, remainder taken from reference TRBV5-6 and TRBJ1-3, is DAGVTQSPTHLIKTRGQQVTLRCSPKSGHDTVSWYQQALGQGPQFIFQYYEEEERQRGNFPDRFSGHQFPNYSSELNVNALLLGDSALYLCASSSGSYGNTIYFGEGSWLTVV.

In nucleotides, the CDR3 is TGTGCCAGCAGTCACGGGAGGGATATTCAGCCCCAGCATTTT. As protein: CASSHGRDIQPQHF. V gene TRBV7-9 combines with J gene TRBJ1-5, with D uncertain. The germline CDR1 and CDR2 sequences are SEHNR and FQNEAQ (reference sequence). The V and J ends lost 6 bases and 6 bases respectively, with 15 bases between them. The CDR3 totals 14 residues.

The genes are TRBV13 and TRBJ1-5, with 7 bases fitting TRBD1. J lost 6 bases, V lost 4 bases, and 3 bases had no gene match. CDR1 PRHDT and CDR2 FYEKMQ come from the germline V gene (reference sequence). This CDR3 has 13 residues. Here the CDR3 reads CASSSGQSQPQHF. The CDR3 DNA reads TGTGCCAGCAGCTCGGGACAGTCTCAGCCCCAGCATTTT. The whole variable domain, filled in from reference TRBV13 and TRBJ1-5, reads AAGVIQSPRHLIKEKRETATLKCYPIPRHDTVYWYQQGPGQDPQFLISFYEKMQSDKGSIPDRFSAQQFSDYHSELNMSSLELGDSALYFCASSSGQSQPQHFGDGTRLSIL.

V is TRBV5-6 and J is TRBJ1-5, with D perhaps matching TRBD1 (5 bases). V shed 0 bases and J shed 6 bases, with 7 bases lying between them. This CDR3 contains 13 residues. CDR1 is SGHDT and CDR2 is YYEEEE in the germline V gene. The DNA of the CDR3 is TGTGCCAGCAGCTTGGGCGGGGCTCAGCCCCAGCATTTT. It encodes CASSLGGAQPQHF.

This chain links TRBV5-8 with TRBJ2-2, with a possible D match to TRBD1 (6 bases). CDR1 and CDR2 from the germline V gene are SGHTS and YDEGEE. The CDR3 is 16 residues long. V was cut by 5 bases and J by 3 bases, with 17 bases left in between. Written as DNA, the CDR3 is TGTGCCAGCAGAGATCCGGGACACGACTACACCGGGGAGCTGTTTTTT. This codes for CASRDPGHDYTGELFF.

CDR3 coding DNA: TGTGCCAGTAGTATAGTAGGGCATGAGCAGTTCTTC. Translated, it gives CASSIVGHEQFF. The chain is built from TRBV19 and TRBJ2-1; no clear D. Looked up from germline, CDR1 is LNHDA and CDR2 is SQIVND (reference sequence). The CDR3 extends over 12 amino acids. The ends were cut back, 1 base at V and 8 bases at J, with 6 bases in the middle.

The chain recombines TRBV5-8 with TRBJ2-7; 9 nucleotides line up with TRBD1. This CDR3 contains 15 residues. Germline-derived CDR1 and CDR2 are SGHTS and YDEGEE. V gave up 1 base and J gave up 2 bases; unmatched junction bases: 4. The CDR3 loop reads CASSLTGGYTYEQYF. The CDR3 nucleotides are TGTGCCAGCAGCTTGACAGGGGGCTACACCTACGAGCAGTACTTC.